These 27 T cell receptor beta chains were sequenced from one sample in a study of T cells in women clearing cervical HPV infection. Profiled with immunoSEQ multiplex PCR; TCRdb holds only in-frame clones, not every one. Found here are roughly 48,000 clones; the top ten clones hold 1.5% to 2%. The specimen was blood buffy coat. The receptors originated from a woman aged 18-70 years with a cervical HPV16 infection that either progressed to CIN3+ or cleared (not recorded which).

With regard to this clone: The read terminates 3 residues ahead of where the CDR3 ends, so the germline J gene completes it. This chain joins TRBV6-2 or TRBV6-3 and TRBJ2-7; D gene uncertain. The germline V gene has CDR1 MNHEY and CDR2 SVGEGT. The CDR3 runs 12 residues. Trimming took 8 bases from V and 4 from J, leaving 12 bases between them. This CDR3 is CASGLQHYEQYF. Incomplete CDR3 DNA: TGTGCCAGCGGCTTACAGCATTACGAG.

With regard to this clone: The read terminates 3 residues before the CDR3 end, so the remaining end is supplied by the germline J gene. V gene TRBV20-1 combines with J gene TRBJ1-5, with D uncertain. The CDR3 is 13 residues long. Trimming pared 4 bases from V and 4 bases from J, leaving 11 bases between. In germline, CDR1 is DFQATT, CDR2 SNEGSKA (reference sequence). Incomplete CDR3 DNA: TGCAGTGCTAAAAGGGCTGGTAATCAGCCC. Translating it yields CSAKRAGNQP. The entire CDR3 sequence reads CSAKRAGNQPQHF.

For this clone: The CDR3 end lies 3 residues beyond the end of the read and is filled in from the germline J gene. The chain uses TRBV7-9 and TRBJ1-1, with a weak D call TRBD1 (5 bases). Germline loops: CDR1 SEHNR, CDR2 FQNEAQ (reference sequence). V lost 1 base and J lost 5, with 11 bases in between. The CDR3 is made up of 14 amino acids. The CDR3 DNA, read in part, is TGTGCCAGCAGCTTAGAGGGGATTCATACTGAA. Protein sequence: CASSLEGIHTE. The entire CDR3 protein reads CASSLEGIHTEAFF.

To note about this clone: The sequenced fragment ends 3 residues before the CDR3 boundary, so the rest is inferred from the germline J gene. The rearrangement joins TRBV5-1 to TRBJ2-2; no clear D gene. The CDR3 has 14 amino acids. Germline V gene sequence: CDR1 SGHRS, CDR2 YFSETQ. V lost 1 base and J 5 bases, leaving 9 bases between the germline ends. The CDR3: CASSLPGSTGELFF. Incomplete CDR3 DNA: TGCGCCAGCAGCTTGCCCGGGTCAACCGGGGAG.

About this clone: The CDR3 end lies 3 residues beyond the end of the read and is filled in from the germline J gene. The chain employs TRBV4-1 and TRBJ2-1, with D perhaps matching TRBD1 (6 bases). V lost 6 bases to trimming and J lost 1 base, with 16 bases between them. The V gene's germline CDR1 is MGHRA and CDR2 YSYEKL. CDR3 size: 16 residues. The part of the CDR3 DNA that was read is TGCGCCAGCAGTCCTCCTTGGACAGAGTCCTACAATGAG. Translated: CASSPPWTESYNE. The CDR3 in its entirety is CASSPPWTESYNEQFF.

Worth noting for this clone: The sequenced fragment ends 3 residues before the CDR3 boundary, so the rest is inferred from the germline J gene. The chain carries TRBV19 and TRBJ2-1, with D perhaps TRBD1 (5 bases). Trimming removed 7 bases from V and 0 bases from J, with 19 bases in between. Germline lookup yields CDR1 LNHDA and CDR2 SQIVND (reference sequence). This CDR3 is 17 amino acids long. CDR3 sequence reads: CASTAGSFRNSYNEQFF. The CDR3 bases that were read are TGTGCCAGTACGGCAGGGTCATTCCGGAACTCCTACAATGAG.

The covered CDR3 bases are TGCGCCAGCGGGTCAGACAGGGACTATGGC. Protein sequence: CASGSDRDYG. The full-length CDR3 reads as CASGSDRDYGYTF. The chain uses TRBV5-1 and TRBJ1-2; 7 positions agree with TRBD1. Coverage ceases 3 residues before the CDR3 finishes, and the germline J gene fills in the end. The CDR3 runs 13 residues. Trimming took 7 bases from V and 3 from J; bases not matched to a gene: 6. CDR1 SGHRS and CDR2 YFSETQ come from the germline V gene.

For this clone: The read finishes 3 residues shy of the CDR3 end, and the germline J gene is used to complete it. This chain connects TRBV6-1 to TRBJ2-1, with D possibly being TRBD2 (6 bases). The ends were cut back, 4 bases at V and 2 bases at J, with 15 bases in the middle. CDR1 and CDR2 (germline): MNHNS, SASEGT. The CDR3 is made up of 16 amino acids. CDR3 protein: CASSVRDFETYNEQFF. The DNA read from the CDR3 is TGTGCCAGCAGTGTTAGGGACTTCGAAACCTACAATGAG.

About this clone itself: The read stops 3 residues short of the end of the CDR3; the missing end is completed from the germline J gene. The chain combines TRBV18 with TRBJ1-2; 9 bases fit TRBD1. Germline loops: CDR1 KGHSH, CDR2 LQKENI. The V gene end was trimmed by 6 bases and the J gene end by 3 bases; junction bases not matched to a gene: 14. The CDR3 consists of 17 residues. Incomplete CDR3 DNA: TGTGCCAGCTCGCAACAACAGGGGGCGATTAGAGACTATGGC. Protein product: CASSQQQGAIRDYG. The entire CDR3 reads CASSQQQGAIRDYGYTF.

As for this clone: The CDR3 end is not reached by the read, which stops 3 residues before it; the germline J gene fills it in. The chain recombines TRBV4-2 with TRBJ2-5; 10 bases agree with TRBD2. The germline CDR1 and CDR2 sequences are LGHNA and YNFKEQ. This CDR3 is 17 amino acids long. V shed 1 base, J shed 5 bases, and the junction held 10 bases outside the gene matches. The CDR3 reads CASSQGLAGTSWETQYF. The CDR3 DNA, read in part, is TGTGCCAGCAGCCAAGGACTAGCGGGTACCTCTTGGGAGACC.

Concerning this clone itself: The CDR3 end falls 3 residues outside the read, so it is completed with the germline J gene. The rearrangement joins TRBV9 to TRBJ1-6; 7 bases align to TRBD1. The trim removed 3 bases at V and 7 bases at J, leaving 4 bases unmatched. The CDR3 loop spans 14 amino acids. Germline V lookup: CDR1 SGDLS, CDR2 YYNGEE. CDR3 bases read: TGTGCCAGCAGCGCGACAGGGATGAATTCACCC. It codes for CASSATGMNSP. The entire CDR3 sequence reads CASSATGMNSPLHF.

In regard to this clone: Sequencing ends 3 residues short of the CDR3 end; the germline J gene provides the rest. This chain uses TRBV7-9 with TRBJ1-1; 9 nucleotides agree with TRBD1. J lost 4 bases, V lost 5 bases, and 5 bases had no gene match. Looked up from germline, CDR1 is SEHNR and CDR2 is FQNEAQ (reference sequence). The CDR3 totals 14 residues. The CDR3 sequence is CASSPWDRATEAFF. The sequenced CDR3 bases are TGTGCCAGCAGCCCTTGGGACAGGGCCACTGAA.

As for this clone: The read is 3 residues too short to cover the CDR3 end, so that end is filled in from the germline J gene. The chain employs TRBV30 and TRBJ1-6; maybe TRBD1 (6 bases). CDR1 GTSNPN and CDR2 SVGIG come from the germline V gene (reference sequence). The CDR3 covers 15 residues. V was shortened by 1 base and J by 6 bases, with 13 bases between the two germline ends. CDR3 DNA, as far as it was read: TGTGCCTGGAGTGCCAAACAGGGCGGTAATTCACCC. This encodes CAWSAKQGGNSP. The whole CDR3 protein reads CAWSAKQGGNSPLHF.

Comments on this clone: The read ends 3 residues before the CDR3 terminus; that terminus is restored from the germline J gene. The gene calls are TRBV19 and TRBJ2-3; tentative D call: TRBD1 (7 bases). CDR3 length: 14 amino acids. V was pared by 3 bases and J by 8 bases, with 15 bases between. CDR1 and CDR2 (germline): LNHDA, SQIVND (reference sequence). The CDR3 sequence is CASSIGRGALTQYF. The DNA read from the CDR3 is TGTGCCAGTAGTATTGGCAGGGGGGCCCTTACG.

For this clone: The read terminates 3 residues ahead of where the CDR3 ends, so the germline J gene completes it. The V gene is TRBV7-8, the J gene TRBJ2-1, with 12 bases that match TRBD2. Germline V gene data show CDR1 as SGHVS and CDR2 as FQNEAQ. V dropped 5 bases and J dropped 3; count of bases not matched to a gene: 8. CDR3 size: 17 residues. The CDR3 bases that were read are TGTGCCAGCAGCATAAGACTAGCGGGAGCCTACTACAATGAG. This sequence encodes CASSIRLAGAYYNE. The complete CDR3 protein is CASSIRLAGAYYNEQFF.

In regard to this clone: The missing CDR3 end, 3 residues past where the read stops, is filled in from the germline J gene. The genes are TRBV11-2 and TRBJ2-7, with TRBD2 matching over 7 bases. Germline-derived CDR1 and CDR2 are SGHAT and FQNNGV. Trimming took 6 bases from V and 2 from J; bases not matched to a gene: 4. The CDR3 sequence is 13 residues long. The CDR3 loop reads CASRPGLAYEQYF. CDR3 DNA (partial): TGTGCCAGCAGACCCGGACTAGCCTACGAG.

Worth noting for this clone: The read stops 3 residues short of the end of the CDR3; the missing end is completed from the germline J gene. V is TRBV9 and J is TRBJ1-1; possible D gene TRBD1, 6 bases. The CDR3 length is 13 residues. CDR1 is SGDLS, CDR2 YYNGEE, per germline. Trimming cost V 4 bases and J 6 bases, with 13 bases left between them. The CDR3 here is CASSPWDIAEAFF. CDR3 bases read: TGTGCCAGCAGCCCCTGGGACATTGCTGAA.

The CDR3 is CASSLVGAVNIQYF. CDR3 DNA, as far as it was read: TGTGCCAGCTCTCTCGTAGGGGCTGTAAACATT. The rearrangement uses TRBV18 and TRBJ2-4; D perhaps matches TRBD1 (5 bases). The read ends 3 residues before the CDR3 terminus; that terminus is restored from the germline J gene. Germline V gene data show CDR1 as KGHSH and CDR2 as LQKENI. This CDR3 has 14 residues. Trimming removed 6 bases at V and 6 bases at J, with 15 bases between.

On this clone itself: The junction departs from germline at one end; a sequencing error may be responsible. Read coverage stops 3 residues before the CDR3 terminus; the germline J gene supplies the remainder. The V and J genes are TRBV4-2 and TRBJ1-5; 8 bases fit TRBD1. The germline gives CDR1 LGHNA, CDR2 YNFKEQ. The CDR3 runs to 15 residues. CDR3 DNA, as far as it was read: TGCGCCAGCAGCCCACAGGGGGACGGCAATCAGCCC. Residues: CASSPQGDGNQP. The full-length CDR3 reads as CASSPQGDGNQPQHF.

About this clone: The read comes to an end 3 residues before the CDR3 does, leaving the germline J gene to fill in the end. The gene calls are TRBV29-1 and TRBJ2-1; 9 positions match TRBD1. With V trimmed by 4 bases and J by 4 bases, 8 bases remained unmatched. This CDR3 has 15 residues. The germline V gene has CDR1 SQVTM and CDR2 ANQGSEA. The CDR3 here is CSVGTPGTGYNEQFF. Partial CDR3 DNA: TGCAGCGTTGGGACCCCCGGGACAGGGTACAATGAG.

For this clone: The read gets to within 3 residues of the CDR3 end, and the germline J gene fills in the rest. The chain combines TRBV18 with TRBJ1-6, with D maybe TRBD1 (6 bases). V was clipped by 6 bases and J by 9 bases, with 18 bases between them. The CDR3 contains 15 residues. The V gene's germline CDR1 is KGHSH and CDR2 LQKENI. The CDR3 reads CASSPDGGLISPLHF. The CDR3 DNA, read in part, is TGTGCCAGCTCGCCTGATGGGGGCTTAATTTCACCC. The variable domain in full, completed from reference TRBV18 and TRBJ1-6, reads NAGVMQNPRHLVRRRGQEARLRCSPMKGHSHVYWYRQLPEEGLKFMVYLQKENIIDESGMPKERFSAEFPKEGPSILRIQQVVRGDSAAYFCASSPDGGLISPLHFGNGTRLTVT.

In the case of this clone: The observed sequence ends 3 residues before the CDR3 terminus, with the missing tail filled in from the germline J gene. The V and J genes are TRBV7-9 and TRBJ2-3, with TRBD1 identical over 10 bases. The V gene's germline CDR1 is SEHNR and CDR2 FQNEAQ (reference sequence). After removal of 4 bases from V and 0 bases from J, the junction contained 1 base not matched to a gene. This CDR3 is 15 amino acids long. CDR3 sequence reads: CASSSGQGSTDTQYF. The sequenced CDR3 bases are TGTGCCAGCAGCTCGGGACAGGGGAGCACAGATACG.

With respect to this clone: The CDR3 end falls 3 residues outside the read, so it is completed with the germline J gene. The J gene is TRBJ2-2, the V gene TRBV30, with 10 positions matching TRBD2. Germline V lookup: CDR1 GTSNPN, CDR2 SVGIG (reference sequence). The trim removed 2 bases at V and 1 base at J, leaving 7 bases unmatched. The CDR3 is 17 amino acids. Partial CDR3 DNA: TGTGCCTGGAGTACCTCTCGGACTAGCGGGAACACCGGGGAG. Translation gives CAWSTSRTSGNTGE. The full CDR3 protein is CAWSTSRTSGNTGELFF.

This chain's CDR3 is CASPGPGTEFMNTEAFF. CDR3 DNA (partial): TGTGCCAGCCCCGGCCCCGGGACAGAGTTTATGAACACTGAA. The chain uses TRBV28 and TRBJ1-1; 7 bases line up with TRBD1. The read terminates 3 residues before the CDR3 end, so the remaining end is supplied by the germline J gene. The V segment lost 8 bases and the J segment 0 bases; nucleotides outside the gene matches: 15. CDR1 and CDR2 from the germline V gene are MDHEN and SYDVKM. This CDR3 spans 17 amino acids. The variable domain in full, completed from reference TRBV28 and TRBJ1-1, reads DVKVTQSSRYLVKRTGEKVFLECVQDMDHENMFWYRQDPGLGLRLIYFSYDVKMKEKGDIPEGYSVSREKKERFSLILESASTNQTSMYLCASPGPGTEFMNTEAFFGQGTRLTVV.

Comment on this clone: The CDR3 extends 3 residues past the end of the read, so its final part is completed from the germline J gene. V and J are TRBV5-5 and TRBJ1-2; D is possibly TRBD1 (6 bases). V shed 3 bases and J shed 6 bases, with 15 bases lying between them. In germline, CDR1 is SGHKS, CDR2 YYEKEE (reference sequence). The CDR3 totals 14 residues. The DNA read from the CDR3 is TGTGCCAGCAGCTGGTTTGGGGGGGCGGATGGC. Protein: CASSWFGGADG. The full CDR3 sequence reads CASSWFGGADGYTF.

The CDR3 loop is CASSQVAGARDEQYF. The DNA read from the CDR3 is TGCGCCAGCAGCCAAGTCGCAGGGGCGAGAGACGAG. The chain employs TRBV4-1 and TRBJ2-7; a possible D gene is TRBD1 (6 bases). The read finishes 3 residues shy of the CDR3 end, and the germline J gene is used to complete it. CDR1 is MGHRA, CDR2 YSYEKL, per germline. The CDR3 is 15 residues long. Trimming took off 1 base at V and 5 bases at J, with 15 bases between the two ends.

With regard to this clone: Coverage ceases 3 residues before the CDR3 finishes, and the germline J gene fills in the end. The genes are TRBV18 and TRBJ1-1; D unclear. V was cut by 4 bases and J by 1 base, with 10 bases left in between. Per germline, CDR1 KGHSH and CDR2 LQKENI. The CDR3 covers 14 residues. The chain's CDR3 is CASSQFNKNTEAFF. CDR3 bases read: TGTGCCAGCTCACAATTTAACAAGAACACTGAA.